The 18 T cell receptor beta chains below were found in one sample sequenced in a study of monozygotic twins with cystic fibrosis. TCRdb keeps only in-frame clones here, not all; method: immunoSEQ multiplex PCR. The sample lists around 9,800 clones, about 90% occurring once. Source material: blood. Receptors originate from a boy aged 2 to 9 with cystic fibrosis.

The chain employs TRBV5-6 and TRBJ2-5; D not certain. The CDR3 is 13 amino acids. V lost 0 bases, J lost 4 bases, and 7 bases lay in between. The germline V gene encodes CDR1 SGHDT and CDR2 YYEEEE. The CDR3 protein is CASSLAWGETQYF. The CDR3 DNA sequence: TGTGCCAGCAGCTTGGCCTGGGGAGAGACCCAGTACTTC.

The chain links TRBV18 to TRBJ1-2; no reliable D call. From germline, CDR1 is KGHSH and CDR2 LQKENI. The CDR3 covers 13 residues. Trimming left V 0 bases short and J 8 bases short, with 10 bases between. CDR3 amino acids: CASSPPVYDGYTF. CDR3 sequence (DNA): TGTGCCAGCTCACCACCTGTCTACGACGGCTACACCTTC.

The chain combines TRBV7-8 with TRBJ2-7; 7 nucleotides line up with TRBD1. CDR1 and CDR2 (germline): SGHVS, FQNEAQ. V was clipped by 0 bases and J by 5 bases; unmatched bases: 7. The CDR3 runs 15 residues. The CDR3 protein is CASSLALQGSHEQYV. CDR3 sequence (DNA): TGTGCCAGCAGCTTAGCGTTACAGGGGTCTCACGAGCAGTACGTC.

This clone occurred a few times. This CDR3 is CASSRSPLHF. The CDR3 region has the DNA TGTGCCAGCAGCAGATCACCCCTCCACTTT. V is TRBV21-1 and J is TRBJ1-6. TRBV21-1 is shown as a pseudogene. This CDR3 has 10 residues.

The rearrangement joins TRBV27 to TRBJ2-7; no definite D call. Germline CDR1 reads MNHEY; CDR2 reads SMNVEV (reference sequence). V was trimmed by 3 bases and J by 3 bases, leaving 9 bases between them. The length of the CDR3 is 13 residues. The DNA of the CDR3 is TGTGCCAGCAGTTTCAGTTGGGGCTACGAGCAGTACGTC. The encoded protein is CASSFSWGYEQYV.

This sequence joins TRBV5-1 and TRBJ2-1, with TRBD2 identical over 8 bases. From germline, CDR1 is SGHRS and CDR2 YFSETQ. Trimming took 1 base from V and 8 from J; bases not matched to a gene: 14. This CDR3 comprises 17 residues. CDR3 loop: CASSLRPSGGRGDEQFF. The CDR3 DNA reads TGCGCCAGCAGCTTGAGGCCGAGCGGGGGCCGGGGTGATGAGCAGTTCTTC.

The chain combines TRBV9 with TRBJ1-2; a weak D match, TRBD1 (6 bases). The length of the CDR3 is 16 residues. The germline V and J ends were trimmed by 0 bases and 8 bases, with 20 bases remaining between them. Germline loops: CDR1 SGDLS, CDR2 YYNGEE. Here the CDR3 reads CASSVANHRASDGYTF. CDR3 coding DNA: TGTGCCAGCAGCGTAGCTAACCACAGGGCTTCCGACGGCTACACCTTC.

Only one count was recorded for this clone. V usage is TRBV2 and J usage is TRBJ2-1, with 10 nucleotides matching TRBD1. The CDR3 loop spans 14 amino acids. The germline V gene encodes CDR1 SNHLY and CDR2 FYNNEI. V shed 11 bases and J 5 bases; nucleotides not matched to a gene: 9. In DNA form, the CDR3 reads TGTGCCGTGAGCCGGGACAGGGGACACAATGAGCAGTTCTTC. It is translated as CAVSRDRGHNEQFF.

V and J are TRBV4-1 and TRBJ1-3; D uncertain. Germline values: CDR1 MGHRA, CDR2 YSYEKL. The ends were cut back, 0 bases at V and 0 bases at J, with 6 bases in the middle. CDR3 size: 15 residues. The CDR3 nucleotides are TGCGCCAGCAGCCAAGAACAGACCTCTGGAAACACCATATATTTT. The encoded protein is CASSQEQTSGNTIYF.

The CDR3 DNA sequence: TGTGCCTGGGAGGGGACAGGGAAGGGATCACCCCTCCACTTT. Translation gives CAWEGTGKGSPLHF. This chain joins TRBV30 and TRBJ1-6; 9 bases agree with TRBD1. CDR1 and CDR2 from the germline V gene are GTSNPN and SVGIG (reference sequence). J gave up 10 bases and V 5 bases, and 9 bases lay outside the gene matches. This CDR3 is 14 amino acids long. Combining the CDR3 with reference TRBV30 and TRBJ1-6 gives the whole variable domain SQTIHQWPATLVQPVGSPLSLECTVEGTSNPNLYWYRQAAGRGLQLLFYSVGIGQISSEVPQNLSASRPQDRQFILSSKKLLLSDSGFYLCAWEGTGKGSPLHFGNGTRLTVT.

The chain links TRBV7-9 to TRBJ1-1; tentative D call: TRBD1 (5 bases). The germline V gene has CDR1 SEHNR and CDR2 FQNEAQ (reference sequence). The CDR3 consists of 15 residues. V lost 5 bases to trimming and J lost 6 bases, with 19 bases between them. CDR3 region: CASSTGTDYGAEAFF. The CDR3 DNA reads TGTGCCAGCAGCACGGGGACGGACTACGGAGCTGAAGCTTTCTTT.

This clone was counted a single time. The chain is built from TRBV7-2 and TRBJ1-2; D is perhaps TRBD1 (6 bases). Trimming took 2 bases from V and 2 from J, leaving 9 bases between them. Per the germline V gene, CDR1 is SGHTA and CDR2 is FQGNSA. This CDR3 comprises 14 residues. The CDR3 sequence is CASSLSTGNYGYTF. DNA for the CDR3: TGTGCCAGCAGCTTATCAACAGGGAACTATGGCTACACCTTC.

The chain has TRBV7-2 and TRBJ2-3; D ambiguous. Per the germline V gene, CDR1 is SGHTA and CDR2 is FQGNSA. The CDR3 consists of 11 residues. Trimming took off 6 bases at V and 4 bases at J, with 5 bases between the two ends. The CDR3 bases are TGTGCCAGCAGTCAAGCAGATACGCAGTATTTT. It codes for CASSQADTQYF.

This chain uses TRBV19 with TRBJ2-4; tentatively, D is TRBD2 (6 bases). This CDR3 is built from 13 residues. The V end was cut by 3 bases, the J end by 8 bases, with 11 bases between. Germline CDR1 LNHDA, CDR2 SQIVND (reference sequence). CDR3 sequence (DNA): TGTGCCAGTAGTATCAGCGGGCGCGACATTCAGTACTTC. As protein: CASSISGRDIQYF.

This clone was detected once. The chain is built from TRBV11-3 and TRBJ2-5; TRBD2 matches 15 bases. From germline, CDR1 is SGHNT and CDR2 YENEEA. The CDR3 is made up of 17 amino acids. V lost 5 bases and J lost 5; bases outside the gene matches: 9. CDR3 sequence (DNA): TGTGCCAGCAGCCCAGGACTAGCGGGGGGGCCGGGGGAGACCCAGTACTTC. Its translation: CASSPGLAGGPGETQYF. The variable domain in full, completed from reference TRBV11-3 and TRBJ2-5, reads EAGVVQSPRYKIIEKKQPVAFWCNPISGHNTLYWYLQNLGQGPELLIRYENEEAVDDSQLPKDRFSAERLKGVDSTLKIQPAELGDSAVYLCASSPGLAGGPGETQYFGPGTRLLVL.

The V gene is TRBV6-1, the J gene TRBJ1-5, with D hard to call. In germline, CDR1 is MNHNS, CDR2 SASEGT. The V gene lost 0 bases and the J gene lost 3 bases, with 15 bases spanning the gap. This CDR3 has 17 residues. In DNA form, the CDR3 reads TGTGCCAGCAGTGAAGCCCCGTGGAGGGCGGACAATCAGCCCCAGCATTTT. Translated: CASSEAPWRADNQPQHF.

The chain joins TRBV5-8 to TRBJ2-3, with D possibly TRBD2 on 5 matching bases. Germline CDR1 reads SGHTS; CDR2 reads YDEGEE. V was pared by 6 bases and J by 7 bases, with 15 bases between. The CDR3 contains 13 residues. Here the CDR3 DNA reads TGTGCCAGCACCCCCCGGGGAATGCATACGCAGTATTTT. It is translated as CASTPRGMHTQYF.

J is TRBJ2-7 and V is TRBV10-3; D not certain. The CDR3 totals 13 residues. V was shortened by 4 bases and J by 4 bases, with 11 bases between the two germline ends. Germline loops: CDR1 ENHRY, CDR2 SYGVKD. The DNA for the CDR3 is TGTGCCATCAGTGGGACGGAGCTTTACGAGCAGTACGTC. It translates to CAISGTELYEQYV.